This T cell receptor beta chain was recovered during a study of cytomegalovirus exposure and HLA in healthy donors (TCRdb year 2017). Looking at the study overall: An earlier analysis of approximately 550 of the donors reported more than 250 Gb of sequence data and approximately 110 million unique TCR beta sequences from some 180 million T cells. Roughly 5 DR-DQ haplotypes were handled as single units for association and clustering, since linkage in the cohort was strong. Across some 400 genotyped donors of the cohort, an average of approximately 240,000 unique TCR beta nucleotide sequences per donor were sequenced, and 15% to 20% of those sequences were non-productive. A later analysis re-analyzed previously published TCR beta repertoires from 600 to 850 donors and added high-resolution HLA genotyping to study TCR occurrence patterns. The aim of the study was to test whether cataloging public T cell receptors could identify signatures of past pathogen exposure. Every repertoire in the discovery cohort had been generated on one and the same sequencing platform. The study combined high-throughput TCR immunosequencing, statistical association of individual TCRs with disease status, and machine learning to predict cytomegalovirus infection status. An early release covering 500 to 750 HLA-typed donors comprised about 310 gigabases of sequencing data and tens of millions of unique TCR sequences. The T cell repertoires of under 750 subjects were profiled by immunosequencing and related to cytomegalovirus serostatus. A later genetic analysis used genome-wide SNP genotypes for about 65% of the roughly 700 donors, treating that subset as a discovery cohort. Of the 300 to 500 genotyped donors, 81% were placed in the genetic ancestry cluster associated with self-reported Caucasian donors. A separate validation cohort of roughly 130 different subjects was used in addition to the 666-subject first cohort. The number of donors typed differed by locus, with about 629-630 for A, B, C, DRB1 and DQB1, roughly 520 for DQA1, over 600 for DPA1, and over 400 for DPB1. To decide whether each TCR beta V gene segment behaved as functional or pseudogenic, an earlier analysis of approximately 600 of the donors relied on high-throughput TCR beta sequencing. The later analysis used no new phenotypic data to find candidate immune exposures, relying instead on TCR beta sequences and their occurrence across donors. HLA typing covered class I and class II loci at four-digit resolution. Alongside the repertoire data, information on donor age, sex, ethnicity and CMV serostatus was compiled. The investigation overall reported the following: A later genetic analysis associated a missense DCLRE1C variant with V-gene and J-gene trimming of TCR beta chains, and an independent cohort replicated the association. A further reported finding was that TCR beta sequences accurately predicted the HLA-A and HLA-B alleles for most subjects in the first cohort. According to a later analysis, parvovirus B19, influenza, CMV and Epstein-Barr virus appeared linked to several top co-occurrence clusters. A later genetic analysis reported fewer N-insertions in productive TCRs among donors in an Asian-associated ancestry cluster than the roughly 720-donor mean. The presence/absence analyses assumed that sequencing depth was roughly uniform across donors, and that assumption may not be true. Some 16 rarely observed V segments, including chromosome 9 orphons, were excluded from the earlier analysis of a few hundred of the donors because counts were too low. A later analysis associated 16,951 TCR beta sequences with specific HLA alleles at a false discovery rate of 0.05. Cytomegalovirus status was reported to be diagnosed by the classifier with high specificity and sensitivity in both the original and validation cohorts. A few of the identified cytomegalovirus-associated TCR beta chains were confirmed in vitro to be specific for cytomegalovirus antigens. A cluster of highly shared sequence variants was judged likely to be a technical artifact of the sequencing pipeline. An earlier analysis of approximately 570 of the donors showed that most TCR beta V segments appeared in productive rearrangements either about 87% or about 30% of the time, which broadly matched IMGT annotations. In a later analysis, HLA-associated TCR beta chains were found to be more clonally expanded and to have lower generation probabilities than equally common non-associated chains. Correlated functional status among segregating V segments might be attributable to linkage disequilibrium, but an unknown experimental factor could not be ruled out. For the cohort, immune exposure information was limited to CMV serostatus. A total of about 150 TCR beta chains were listed by the study as associated with cytomegalovirus. HLA typing was unavailable for some donors at each locus, so association tests used only the typed subset. A later analysis found that most CMV-associated TCR beta chains appeared HLA-restricted, with HLA associations seemingly driven largely by CMV exposure. Across donors, most TCR sequences were observed very rarely, whereas some public TCRs were present in many individuals. Some IMGT-functional V segments, including TRBV6-2 and TRBV6-3, could not be distinguished by the 87-base-pair reads and were therefore excluded. A later analysis found that TCR association rates varied across HLA loci, with DRB1 alleles showing the most associated TCRs and HLA-C alleles the fewest. According to the authors, the approach could potentially be generalized to other disease states and immunological phenotypes. When HLA alleles, especially DR and DQ, strongly co-occurred, attributing TCR associations to individual alleles was difficult. Only TCR beta chains were sequenced in this cohort, and the absence of alpha or paired-chain data limited detectable features.

Library prep was done by the immunoSEQ multiplex PCR assay. For the multiplex PCR, a mixture combining 60 forward primers for TCR Vbeta segments and 13 reverse primers for TCR Jbeta segments was used. The CDR3 region of rearranged TCR beta genes was amplified from genomic DNA with a multiplex PCR assay. On the Illumina HiSeq System, the amplified TCR beta libraries were sequenced as 87-base-pair reads. The study's own analysis went as follows. A later analysis counted approximately 84 million unique TCR beta chains across the roughly 700 repertoires, and some 11 million of these chains were shared by at least two donors. To remove PCR and sequencing errors, raw reads were error-corrected and collapsed into unique sequences using a nearest-neighbor algorithm that merged closely related sequences. CDR3 sequences were aligned to IMGT reference sequences to assign V, D and J gene segments. For a sequence to be retained, a match of at least six nucleotides to both a V gene segment and a J gene segment was required. Rearrangements were classified as productive when the CDR3 lacked stop codons and remained in frame with V and J, and all other rearrangements were classified as non-productive. Following IMGT convention, CDR3 was defined as the stretch from the second conserved V-encoded cysteine up to the conserved J-encoded phenylalanine. Sequences without an unambiguous match to a single V gene segment were excluded from the earlier analysis of a few hundred of the donors. An earlier analysis of a few hundred of the donors classified V segments as functional when productive rearrangements were above 56.7% and as segregating when the standard deviation between donors was above 5%. A statistical classification framework was built to diagnose cytomegalovirus status from the catalog of TCR beta chain sequences. A later analysis assigned V and J genes by comparing TCR nucleotide sequences with IMGT/GENE-DB human TR gene sequences. In a later analysis, CDR3 sequences and most-parsimonious VDJ recombination scenarios were assigned using the TCRdist pipeline. A later analysis defined each TCR beta chain by its CDR3 amino acid sequence plus V-gene family, and excluded reads lacking a unique V-gene family. To address suspected cross-contamination and a sequencing artifact, a later analysis removed 592 highly shared, low-generation-probability nucleotide sequences. For each public chain, a later analysis derived a clonal expansion index from normalized ranks of inferred template counts within each repertoire. A later analysis computed generation probabilities with a VDJ recombination model fitted to out-of-frame rearrangements, and checked the results against IGoR. A later analysis scored TCR-TCR, TCR-HLA and TCR-CMV co-occurrence with hypergeometric tests, applying a repertoire-size bias correction to TCR pairs. In a later analysis, false discovery rates were estimated by permuting HLA or CMV assignments 20 times. In a later analysis, co-occurring TCRs were grouped using DBSCAN, with TCRdist sequence similarity added in when clustering inside HLA-allele-positive subsets. Repertoires with fewer than 30,000 or more than 120,000 public chains were left out of co-occurrence clustering, as were about 5 repertoires with anomalous nucleotide sharing. The clones in this table, taken by TCRdb from immuneACCESS, are in-frame only. Not every clone is retained; where verified, under half of the shortfall comes from an unresolved V gene, and the cause of the rest is unknown. That table is the source of V, J and clone size, and D and trimming were worked out from the DNA. The table for this sample lists 64,000 or so clones; roughly 67% of them were counted only once. The biggest ten clones account for 7.5% to 9% of the sample.

Regarding this clone: Its cognate antigen has yet to be identified. No base qualities exist here, and no much larger clone lies one base off it.

From the cysteine through the phenylalanine, the CDR3 covers 15 amino acids. Only the CDR3 part of the read is kept: 45 bases, read in frame from the first base. Reading the germline V gene gives CDR1 MDHEN and CDR2 SYDVKM. V gives up 2 bases and J gives up 3 bases, and the segment between their germline ends measures 10 bases. The cohort consisted of 666 healthy bone marrow donors. At the time of sampling, all cohort members were nominally healthy, though unrecorded immune exposures were likely present. The donor tested CMV seropositive and was one of the 289 seropositive cohort members. A peripheral blood sample was collected from each donor, and TCR beta sequencing was performed on peripheral blood mononuclear cells. Genomic DNA was extracted from the blood cell samples with the Qiagen DNeasy Blood Extraction Kit.

This receptor was taken from a man aged 40-55 years in good health and CMV-seropositive. The rearranged segments are TRBV28 and TRBJ1-4, and the D gene may be TRBD1, 5 bases matching. What was sequenced was PBMCs. CDR3 protein: CASSLEGAANEKLFF. The DNA reads TGTGCCAGCAGTTTAGAAGGGGCAGCTAATGAAAAACTGTTTTTT.